This record looks at one T cell receptor (beta chain) sequence and its context. This clonotype was seen many times. The antigen it recognizes is unknown. At one of its ends the junction is not consistent with the germline gene, which may arise from a read error. As a first step, CD3+ T cells were rested overnight at approximately 2.3 million cells/mL in RPMI 1640 lacking fetal bovine serum. MACS immunomagnetic beads were used, per the manufacturer's instructions, to isolate CD3+ T cells from PBMCs. The data derive from a study of T cell repertoires and leukemia-associated antigens (dated by TCRdb to between 2018 and 2020). Notes on the research overall: About 5.1 to 7 million read pairs and about 3 to 5.0 million effective reads were obtained per sample, with roughly 16 million effective reads obtained overall. Here is what the overall study found, with its caveats: Antigen specificity and function of the expanded clones were not tested directly and required further investigation. No significant differences among the four groups were observed in the numbers of Vbeta genes (about 60), Jbeta genes (approximately 15), VDJ rearrangements, or unique CDR3s.

Total RNA was extracted from the cultured T cells with TRIzol reagent. TCRbeta libraries were amplified from RNA using 5' rapid amplification of cDNA ends (5'RACE). Before sequencing, Qubit, an Agilent instrument, and quantitative PCR were used to check library concentration and integrity. A commercial service provider sequenced the qualified libraries on Illumina HiSeq or MiSeq. In the authors' own workflow: MiXCR version 1.8.2 was used to identify TCR sequences in each sample. For a clone to count as qualified, its CDR3 had to be longer than four amino acids, its nucleotide length had to be in-frame, and the clone could not contain a stop codon. A read counted as effective if the read contained the complete CDR3 structure. RT-PCR with 24 Vbeta primers, GeneScan spectratyping, and Sanger sequencing were used to validate expanded clones. The public sequencing data were trimmed at Q25 with fastp and processed into clonotypes with MiXCR by TCRdb, which kept only in-frame beta chains. Here each entry gathers all rows of one CDR3 protein and keeps the most common genes and DNA. These V and J calls are TCRdb output, not the study's own analysis. This sample lists some 13,000 distinct CDR3 sequences; roughly 40% were detected once. The biggest ten clones account for approximately 9.2% of the sample.

The TCR was taken from a female donor in good health. Specimen: CD3+ T cells sorted from blood and cultured.

The CDR3 protein sequence reads: CASSSTGNTEASF. The nucleotides are TGTGCCAGCAGCTCGACAGGGAATACTGAAGCTTCCTTT. The V and J segments used are TRBV11-2 and TRBJ1-1; 7 of the junction bases match TRBD1. The germline V gene encodes CDR1 SGHAT and CDR2 FQNNGV. Reading from cysteine to phenylalanine, the CDR3 counts 13 amino acids. The entry retains the CDR3 DNA only, 39 bases that are in frame from base 1.